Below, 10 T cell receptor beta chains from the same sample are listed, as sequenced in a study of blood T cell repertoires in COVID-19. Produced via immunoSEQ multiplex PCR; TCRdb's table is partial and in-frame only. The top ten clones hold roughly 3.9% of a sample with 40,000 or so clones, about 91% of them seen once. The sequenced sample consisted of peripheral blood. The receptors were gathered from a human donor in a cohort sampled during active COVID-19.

CDR3 bases: TGTGCCAGCAGTAGTTTTGGGACAGGGCCGTTCAACACTGAAGCTTTCTTT. This translates into CASSSFGTGPFNTEAFF. The genes are TRBV27 and TRBJ1-1; 9 bases are a match to TRBD1. The J segment lost 2 bases and the V segment lost 5 bases, leaving 12 bases of the junction unmatched. This CDR3 is 17 amino acids long. Germline loops: CDR1 MNHEY, CDR2 SMNVEV (reference sequence).

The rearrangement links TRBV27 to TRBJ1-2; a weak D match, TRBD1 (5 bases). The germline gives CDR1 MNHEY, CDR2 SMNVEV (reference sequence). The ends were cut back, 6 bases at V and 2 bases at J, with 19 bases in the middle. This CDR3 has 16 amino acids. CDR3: CASRPSPSGWNYGYTF. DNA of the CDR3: TGTGCCAGCAGACCCTCCCCTTCAGGGTGGAACTATGGCTACACCTTC.

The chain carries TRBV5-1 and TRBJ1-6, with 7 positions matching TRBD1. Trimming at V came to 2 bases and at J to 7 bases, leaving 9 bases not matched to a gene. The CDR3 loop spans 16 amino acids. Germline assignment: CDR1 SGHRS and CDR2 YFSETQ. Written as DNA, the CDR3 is TGCGCCAGCAGCTTAACTCCCGGGACAGACAATTCACCCCTCCACTTT. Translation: CASSLTPGTDNSPLHF.

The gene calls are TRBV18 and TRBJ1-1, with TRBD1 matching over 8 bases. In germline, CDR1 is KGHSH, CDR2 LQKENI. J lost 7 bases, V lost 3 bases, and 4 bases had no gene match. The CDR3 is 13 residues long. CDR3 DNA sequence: TGTGCCAGCTCACCTAACAGGGGGAGTGAAGCTTTCTTT. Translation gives CASSPNRGSEAFF. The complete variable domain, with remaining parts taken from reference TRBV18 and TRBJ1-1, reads NAGVMQNPRHLVRRRGQEARLRCSPMKGHSHVYWYRQLPEEGLKFMVYLQKENIIDESGMPKERFSAEFPKEGPSILRIQQVVRGDSAAYFCASSPNRGSEAFFGQGTRLTVV.

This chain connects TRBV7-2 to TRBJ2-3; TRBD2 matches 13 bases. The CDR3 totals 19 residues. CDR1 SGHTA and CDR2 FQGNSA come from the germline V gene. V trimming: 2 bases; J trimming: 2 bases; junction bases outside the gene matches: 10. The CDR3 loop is CASSLFGLAGALSTDTQYF. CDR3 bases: TGTGCCAGCAGCTTATTTGGACTAGCGGGGGCCTTGTCCACAGATACGCAGTATTTT.

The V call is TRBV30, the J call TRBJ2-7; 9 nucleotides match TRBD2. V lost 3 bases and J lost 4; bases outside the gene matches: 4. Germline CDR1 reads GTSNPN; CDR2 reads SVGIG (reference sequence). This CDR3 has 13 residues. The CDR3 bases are TGTGCCTGGAGGCGGGGGGGGGAATACGAGCAGTACTTC. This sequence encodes CAWRRGGEYEQYF.

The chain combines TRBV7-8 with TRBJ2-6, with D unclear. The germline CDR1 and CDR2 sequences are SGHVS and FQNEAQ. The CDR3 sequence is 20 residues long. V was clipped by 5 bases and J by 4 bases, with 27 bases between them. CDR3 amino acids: CASSLTRGFSPGRGANVLTF. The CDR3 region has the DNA TGTGCCAGCAGCCTTACCCGTGGGTTCTCTCCCGGCAGGGGGGCCAACGTCCTGACTTTC.

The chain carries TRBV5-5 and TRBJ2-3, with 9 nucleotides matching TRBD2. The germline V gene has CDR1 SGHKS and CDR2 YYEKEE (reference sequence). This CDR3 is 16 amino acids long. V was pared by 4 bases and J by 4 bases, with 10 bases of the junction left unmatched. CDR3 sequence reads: CASSRISGGVADTQYF. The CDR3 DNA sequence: TGTGCCAGCAGCCGGATTAGCGGGGGTGTCGCAGATACGCAGTATTTT. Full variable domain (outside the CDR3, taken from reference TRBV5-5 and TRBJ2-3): DAGVTQSPTHLIKTRGQQVTLRCSPISGHKSVSWYQQVLGQGPQFIFQYYEKEERGRGNFPDRFSARQFPNYSSELNVNALLLGDSALYLCASSRISGGVADTQYFGPGTRLTVL.

This chain's CDR3 is CASSLTGSHYEQYF. The CDR3 DNA reads TGTGCCAGCAGCCTCACAGGTTCCCACTACGAGCAGTACTTC. This chain uses TRBV5-6 with TRBJ2-7, with TRBD1 as a possible D gene (5 bases). The V end was cut by 4 bases, the J end by 3 bases, with 14 bases between. Looked up from germline, CDR1 is SGHDT and CDR2 is YYEEEE. The CDR3 contains 14 residues. Full variable domain (missing parts from reference TRBV5-6 and TRBJ2-7): DAGVTQSPTHLIKTRGQQVTLRCSPKSGHDTVSWYQQALGQGPQFIFQYYEEEERQRGNFPDRFSGHQFPNYSSELNVNALLLGDSALYLCASSLTGSHYEQYFGPGTRLTVT.

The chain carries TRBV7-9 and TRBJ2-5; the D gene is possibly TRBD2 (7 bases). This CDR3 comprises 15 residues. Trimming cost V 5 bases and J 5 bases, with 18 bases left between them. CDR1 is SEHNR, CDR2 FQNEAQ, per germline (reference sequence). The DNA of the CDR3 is TGTGCCAGCAGCCCCGGGGGGCCTCGGGGTGAGACCCAGTACTTC. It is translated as CASSPGGPRGETQYF.